The 30 T cell receptor beta chains listed next were all sequenced from one sample in a study of CD8 T cells in Susac syndrome. It was with random hexamers that about 0.45 to 1 ug RNA was reverse transcribed. Via MiXCR, TCRdb re-called the immunoSEQ multiplex PCR reads, giving one row per CDR3 protein. Among roughly 330,000 distinct CDR3 sequences listed, about 91% were seen once. Sequences were obtained from CD4+ T cells from PBMCs. Receptors were obtained from a human donor with multiple sclerosis.

The chain couples TRBV6-5 to TRBJ1-1, with D possibly TRBD1 on 5 matching bases. CDR3 length equals 13 residues. Germline values: CDR1 MNHEY, CDR2 SVGAGI. Trimming removed 2 bases at V and 4 bases at J, with 8 bases between. CDR3 protein: CASSYIGGTEAFF. In DNA, the CDR3 is TGTGCCAGCAGTTACATTGGGGGCACTGAAGCTTTCTTT.

This clonotype was recorded only once. The rearrangement uses TRBV3-1 and TRBJ2-1; 11 bases align to TRBD2. From germline, CDR1 is LGHDT and CDR2 YNNKEL (reference sequence). V gave up 1 base and J gave up 9 bases; unmatched junction bases: 5. CDR3 length equals 15 residues. CDR3 sequence: CASSQGLAGGVEQFF. CDR3 DNA: TGTGCCAGCAGCCAAGGGCTAGCGGGGGGTGTTGAGCAGTTCTTC.

The chain recombines TRBV2 with TRBJ1-1; D is unresolved. The V gene lost 2 bases and the J gene lost 1 base, with 5 bases spanning the gap. This CDR3 region has 13 residues. Looked up from germline, CDR1 is SNHLY and CDR2 is FYNNEI. DNA of the CDR3: TGTGCCAGCAGTGAATCAGAGAACACTGAAGCTTTCTTT. Translation: CASSESENTEAFF.

This clonotype was found once. The V and J genes are TRBV7-9 and TRBJ1-1, with D perhaps matching TRBD1 (5 bases). CDR1 and CDR2 from the germline V gene are SEHNR and FQNEAQ (reference sequence). The CDR3 runs to 15 residues. Trimming stripped 0 bases from V and 1 base from J, with 9 bases between. Here the CDR3 reads CASSLAGRENTEAFF. The CDR3 DNA sequence: TGTGCCAGCAGCTTAGCGGGACGGGAGAACACTGAAGCTTTCTTT.

The chain has TRBV29-1 and TRBJ1-4; tentatively, D is TRBD1 (5 bases). Germline V lookup: CDR1 SQVTM, CDR2 ANQGSEA. Trimming pared 3 bases from V and 7 bases from J, leaving 12 bases between. The CDR3 is 13 amino acids. CDR3 amino acids: CSVDWGEGEKLFF. The CDR3 DNA is TGCAGCGTTGACTGGGGGGAAGGTGAAAAACTGTTTTTT.

The chain links TRBV29-1 to TRBJ2-1, with 7 bases aligning to TRBD2. Germline V gene sequence: CDR1 SQVTM, CDR2 ANQGSEA. The CDR3 loop spans 15 amino acids. V was pared by 4 bases and J by 3 bases, with 9 bases of the junction left unmatched. This CDR3 is CSVVPSGTLYNEQFF. The CDR3 DNA is TGCAGCGTTGTACCCAGCGGGACCCTCTACAATGAGCAGTTCTTC.

V is TRBV23-1 and J is TRBJ2-7; a weak D match, TRBD2 (7 bases). TRBV23-1 is annotated as an ORF whose role is uncertain. The CDR3 length is 18 residues. Trimming took off 0 bases at V and 5 bases at J, with 23 bases between the two ends. CDR3 amino acids: CASSQSFGEAGGRDEQYF. For the CDR3, the DNA is TGCGCCAGCAGTCAATCATTCGGGGAGGCCGGGGGGCGGGACGAGCAGTACTTC.

The rearrangement uses TRBV12-3 or TRBV12-4 and TRBJ1-1; D ambiguous. CDR3 length: 11 amino acids. Trimming shortened V by 5 bases and J by 8 bases, and 9 bases separated the two germline ends. The CDR3 bases are TGTGCCAGCAGTCATCGGACGGAAGCTTTCTTT. It is translated as CASSHRTEAFF.

The rearrangement links TRBV12-3 or TRBV12-4 to TRBJ2-5; 8 bases align to TRBD2. This CDR3 contains 16 residues. The trim removed 3 bases at V and 1 base at J, leaving 7 bases unmatched. The CDR3 DNA reads TGTGCCAGCAGTTTTAGGATCCGGGGGGGCCAAGAGACCCAGTACTTC. This gives the protein CASSFRIRGGQETQYF.

The gene calls are TRBV20-1 and TRBJ1-1, with D perhaps matching TRBD1 (6 bases). Trimming cost V 0 bases and J 3 bases, with 14 bases left between them. Germline V lookup: CDR1 DFQATT, CDR2 SNEGSKA (reference sequence). CDR3 length: 15 residues. CDR3 sequence reads: CSARDLWQGYTEAFF. The CDR3 DNA follows: TGCAGTGCTAGAGATTTATGGCAGGGGTACACTGAAGCTTTCTTT.

The chain is built from TRBV18 and TRBJ1-1; D call uncertain. The V end was cut by 3 bases, the J end by 5 bases, with 10 bases between. This CDR3 has 13 amino acids. Looked up from germline, CDR1 is KGHSH and CDR2 is LQKENI. The CDR3 here is CASSPGPGTEAFF. CDR3 nucleotide sequence: TGTGCCAGCTCACCGGGCCCTGGGACTGAAGCTTTCTTT.

This chain connects TRBV2 to TRBJ1-4, with 9 bases lining up with TRBD1. CDR1 SNHLY and CDR2 FYNNEI come from the germline V gene. V lost 7 bases and J lost 6; bases outside the gene matches: 3. The CDR3 contains 13 residues. The CDR3 spells CASTGQGYEKLFF. In DNA, the CDR3 is TGTGCCAGCACGGGACAGGGATATGAAAAACTGTTTTTT.

This chain joins TRBV19 and TRBJ2-1, with a weak D call TRBD2 (6 bases). The ends were cut back, 3 bases at V and 7 bases at J, with 16 bases in the middle. In germline, CDR1 is LNHDA, CDR2 SQIVND (reference sequence). The CDR3 contains 15 residues. The CDR3 nucleotides read TGTGCCAGTAGTATTGGCGGCGGCCGGGGGAATGAGCAGTTCTTC. Translated, it gives CASSIGGGRGNEQFF.

The J gene is TRBJ2-7, the V gene TRBV18, with D perhaps matching TRBD1 (7 bases). Trimming shortened V by 6 bases and J by 2 bases, and 20 bases separated the two germline ends. Germline-derived CDR1 and CDR2 are KGHSH and LQKENI. The CDR3 consists of 16 residues. CDR3 in DNA: TGTGCCAGCTCGATCACCTCAGGGGGGTCGGCCTACGAGCAGTACTTC. Translating gives CASSITSGGSAYEQYF. Full variable domain (rest looked up from reference TRBV18 and TRBJ2-7): NAGVMQNPRHLVRRRGQEARLRCSPMKGHSHVYWYRQLPEEGLKFMVYLQKENIIDESGMPKERFSAEFPKEGPSILRIQQVVRGDSAAYFCASSITSGGSAYEQYFGPGTRLTVT.

V and J are TRBV7-2 and TRBJ1-5; D is possibly TRBD1 (5 bases). V shed 2 bases and J shed 7 bases, with 15 bases lying between them. Germline V gene sequence: CDR1 SGHTA, CDR2 FQGNSA. The length of the CDR3 is 15 residues. The CDR3 here is CASSLMQGEGQPQHF. CDR3 sequence (DNA): TGTGCCAGCAGCTTAATGCAAGGGGAAGGGCAGCCCCAGCATTTT.

The rearrangement joins TRBV7-3 to TRBJ2-1, with unresolved D. The germline V gene has CDR1 SGHTA and CDR2 FQGTGA. This CDR3 region has 13 residues. Trimming removed 4 bases from V and 6 bases from J, with 10 bases in between. The CDR3 nucleotides are TGTGCCAGCAGCTCCCGACTCTCCAATGAGCAGTTCTTC. Protein: CASSSRLSNEQFF.

This clonotype was seen only once. V is TRBV5-4 and J is TRBJ2-1, with TRBD1 matching over 9 bases. The CDR3 is made up of 17 amino acids. Germline-derived CDR1 and CDR2 are SGHNT and YYREEE (reference sequence). Trimming at V came to 5 bases and at J to 9 bases, leaving 18 bases not matched to a gene. CDR3 sequence (DNA): TGTGCCAGCAGATTTACAGCCGGGACAGGGATCGGTAGTGAGCAGTTCTTC. Its translation: CASRFTAGTGIGSEQFF.

This chain joins TRBV6-5 and TRBJ1-2; TRBD1 aligns across 7 bases. CDR1 and CDR2 from the germline V gene are MNHEY and SVGAGI. The CDR3 is made up of 13 amino acids. Trimming took 7 bases from V and 1 from J; bases not matched to a gene: 3. The CDR3 region is CASKGAFNYGYTF. The CDR3 coding sequence is TGTGCCAGCAAGGGGGCGTTTAACTATGGCTACACCTTC.

The sample holds a few counts of this clonotype. This chain connects TRBV10-3 to TRBJ1-5, with D unclear. V gave up 5 bases and J gave up 4 bases, with 9 bases separating them. The CDR3 spans 13 residues. From germline, CDR1 is ENHRY and CDR2 SYGVKD. The DNA for the CDR3 is TGTGCCATCAGTTTAGACGGGAATCAGCCCCAGCATTTT. This codes for CAISLDGNQPQHF.

This chain uses TRBV5-6 with TRBJ2-1; tentative D call: TRBD2 (5 bases). Germline assignment: CDR1 SGHDT and CDR2 YYEEEE. The CDR3 extends over 15 amino acids. Between the trimmed V and J ends, which lost 0 bases and 1 base, there was a span of 8 bases. The CDR3 sequence: CASSLAGISYNEQFF. Written as DNA, the CDR3 is TGTGCCAGCAGCTTGGCGGGAATATCCTACAATGAGCAGTTCTTC.

The chain carries TRBV9 and TRBJ1-6; D is unresolved. The V gene's germline CDR1 is SGDLS and CDR2 YYNGEE. Between the trimmed V and J ends, which lost 4 bases and 7 bases, there was a span of 15 bases. This CDR3 spans 15 amino acids. CDR3 DNA sequence: TGTGCCAGCAGCCCCCAGGTCGAGGCAAATTCACCCCTCCACTTT. Encoded protein: CASSPQVEANSPLHF.

Only a few counts were recorded for this clonotype. This chain joins TRBV3-1 and TRBJ1-1; D may be TRBD1 (6 bases). The V gene's germline CDR1 is LGHDT and CDR2 YNNKEL (reference sequence). V gave up 0 bases and J gave up 5 bases, with 7 bases separating them. CDR3 size: 13 residues. DNA of the CDR3: TGTGCCAGCAGCCAAGAAGGGGGGACTGAAGCTTTCTTT. Its translation: CASSQEGGTEAFF.

The chain employs TRBV19 and TRBJ2-1; TRBD1 or TRBD2 may be the D gene (5 bases each). Per the germline V gene, CDR1 is LNHDA and CDR2 is SQIVND (reference sequence). The V end was cut by 2 bases, the J end by 4 bases, with 9 bases between. The CDR3 totals 14 residues. The CDR3 region has the DNA TGTGCCAGTAGTATAAGCTGGGGGTACAATGAGCAGTTCTTC. Its translation: CASSISWGYNEQFF.

This clonotype occurred once. This chain connects TRBV6-2 or TRBV6-3 to TRBJ2-5; possibly TRBD2 for D (5 bases). The CDR3 spans 15 residues. CDR1 is MNHEY, CDR2 SVGEGT, per germline. V was pared by 2 bases and J by 3 bases, with 13 bases between. DNA for the CDR3: TGTGCCAGCAGTTACGTCGGGATCTCAGAAGAGACCCAGTACTTC. This translates into CASSYVGISEETQYF.

The chain couples TRBV9 to TRBJ2-4; no firm D call. V was pared by 4 bases and J by 0 bases, with 11 bases between. This CDR3 comprises 15 residues. Germline-derived CDR1 and CDR2 are SGDLS and YYNGEE. The CDR3 sequence: CASSPQALAKNIQYF. CDR3 sequence (DNA): TGTGCCAGCAGCCCCCAGGCCCTAGCCAAAAACATTCAGTACTTC.

The chain uses TRBV9 and TRBJ2-3; D gene ambiguous. This CDR3 contains 15 residues. Between the trimmed V and J ends, which lost 0 bases and 3 bases, there was a span of 11 bases. In germline, CDR1 is SGDLS, CDR2 YYNGEE. CDR3 loop: CASSVEVSETDTQYF. As DNA, the CDR3 is TGTGCCAGCAGCGTAGAGGTCAGCGAAACAGATACGCAGTATTTT.

The gene calls are TRBV7-8 and TRBJ2-5; 7 bases map to TRBD2. CDR1 and CDR2 from the germline V gene are SGHVS and FQNEAQ. The CDR3 totals 14 residues. Losses at the gene ends were 5 bases for V and 2 bases for J; bases not matched to a gene: 5. DNA of the CDR3: TGTGCCAGCAGCGGACGGACTAGGCAAGAGACCCAGTACTTC. Translated, it gives CASSGRTRQETQYF. The full variable domain, completed using reference TRBV7-8 and TRBJ2-5, is GAGVSQSPRYKVAKRGQDVALRCDPISGHVSLFWYQQALGQGPEFLTYFQNEAQLDKSGLPSDRFFAERPEGSVSTLKIQRTQQEDSAVYLCASSGRTRQETQYFGPGTRLLVL.

The chain has TRBV29-1 and TRBJ1-5, with 7 bases fitting TRBD1. The CDR3 has 12 amino acids. With V trimmed by 7 bases and J by 5 bases, 5 bases remained unmatched. Germline V gene lookup returns CDR1 SQVTM and CDR2 ANQGSEA. CDR3 in amino acids: CSAGQLDQPQHF. The CDR3 nucleotides read TGCAGCGCGGGACAGTTGGATCAGCCCCAGCATTTT.

The chain couples TRBV6-2 or TRBV6-3 to TRBJ2-7, with a possible D match to TRBD1 (6 bases). Trimming took off 11 bases at V and 0 bases at J, with 14 bases between the two ends. The CDR3 sequence is 13 residues long. Germline V gene sequence: CDR1 MNHEY, CDR2 SVGEGT. The CDR3 reads CAGRTVNSYEQYF. In DNA form, the CDR3 reads TGTGCCGGTCGGACAGTAAACTCCTACGAGCAGTACTTC.

This clonotype appeared once. This chain joins TRBV5-1 and TRBJ2-5; 9 nucleotides line up with TRBD2. The trim removed 6 bases at V and 1 base at J, leaving 1 base unmatched. Germline values: CDR1 SGHRS, CDR2 YFSETQ. The CDR3 extends over 13 amino acids. CDR3 sequence: CASKTSGQETQYF. The CDR3, as DNA: TGCGCCAGCAAGACTAGCGGCCAAGAGACCCAGTACTTC. The variable domain in full, completed from reference TRBV5-1 and TRBJ2-5, reads KAGVTQTPRYLIKTRGQQVTLSCSPISGHRSVSWYQQTPGQGLQFLFEYFSETQRNKGNFPGRFSGRQFSNSRSEMNVSTLELGDSALYLCASKTSGQETQYFGPGTRLLVL.